The TCR beta chain described here comes from a study of T cell responses to AZD1222 COVID-19 vaccine. Whole-study findings and limits: Mostly white British, mostly female donors; authors suggested clonal diversity may be underestimated.

The length of the CDR3 is 16 residues. The germline gives CDR1 LGHDT, CDR2 YNNKEL (reference sequence). V shed 0 bases and J 3 bases; nucleotides not matched to a gene: 4. This clone appeared once. Its target is not known. Produced via immunoSEQ multiplex PCR; TCRdb's table is partial and in-frame only. The sample holds over 150,000 clones, 87% seen once. The origin of this receptor is an adult in good health. The sequences come from peripheral blood, collected on day 0 of AZD1222 vaccination. The J gene is TRBJ2-1, the V gene TRBV3-1 (or the pseudogene TRBV3-2), with TRBD2 identical over 8 bases. Here the CDR3 reads CASSQEGGGSYNEQFF. The DNA of the CDR3 is TGTGCCAGCAGCCAAGAAGGCGGGGGGAGCTACAATGAGCAGTTCTTC.